The clone carrying this TCR beta chain showed up just a few times. Trimming pared 4 bases from V and 0 bases from J, leaving 10 bases between. This CDR3 is 14 amino acids long. Per germline, CDR1 SGHRS and CDR2 YFSETQ. After constant-region reverse-primer amplification, full-length variable regions underwent semi-nested PCR with Nested Universal Primer A. TCRdb used MiXCR to reprocess the 5' RACE reads, holding one entry per CDR3 protein. The data hold thousands of distinct CDR3 sequences, with approximately 34% observed a single time. Sequenced material: naive CD4+ T cells sorted from a lymph node. Documented subset: naive CD4+ T cells, CD4+CD45RA+CD25-. The receptor was isolated from a female donor with breast cancer. The chain links TRBV5-1 to TRBJ1-1; a possible D gene is TRBD1 (6 bases). The CDR3 region is CASSPGHLNTEAFF. DNA of the CDR3: TGCGCCAGCAGCCCGGGACACCTGAACACTGAAGCTTTCTTT.